The 5 T cell receptor beta chains given below trace back to one sample, sequenced in a study of identical twins (TCRdb year 2016). Receptors were amplified or captured by 5' RACE. Reads for this sample came from an Illumina HiSeq 2000. TCRdb itself trimmed the public reads at Q25 with fastp, ran MiXCR and retained productive beta chains. All rows with the same CDR3 protein become a single entry with the most common DNA and genes. This sample gives more than 1.5 million distinct CDR3 sequences in total; roughly a third of them show up just once. The ten largest clonotypes hold less than 0.35% of the sample. The sequencing input was cord blood. These receptors were collected from a newborn girl in good health.

The rearrangement uses TRBV28 and TRBJ2-4, with 7 bases lining up with TRBD1. The DNA matches TRBJ2-7 better at its end, which makes the J call doubtful. CDR1 is MDHEN, CDR2 SYDVKM, per germline. The CDR3 loop spans 14 amino acids. CDR3 sequence (DNA): TGTGCCAGCAGTTCGGGACAGATCATCTACGAGCAGTACTTC. Its protein product is CASSSGQIIYEQYF.

A few counts support this clonotype. The chain recombines TRBV28 with TRBJ2-1, with 10 nucleotides matching TRBD2. V lost 5 bases to trimming and J lost 9 bases; unmatched junction nucleotides: 13. The CDR3 is 16 amino acids. Germline V gene lookup returns CDR1 MDHEN and CDR2 SYDVKM. In nucleotides, the CDR3 is TGTGCCAGCAGTCTCACGGCTAGCGGGAGAGTCGGTGAGCAGTTCTTC. Protein product: CASSLTASGRVGEQFF.

This clonotype was seen only a few times. The chain is built from TRBV28 and TRBJ2-2; D is possibly TRBD1 (7 bases). Trimming left V 5 bases short and J 3 bases short, with 13 bases between. Per the germline V gene, CDR1 is MDHEN and CDR2 is SYDVKM. This CDR3 comprises 15 residues. The CDR3 DNA is TGTGCCAGCAGTCTTGACAGGGAGGACACCGGGGAGCTGTTTTTT. As protein: CASSLDREDTGELFF.

The rearrangement uses TRBV5-1 and TRBJ1-1; 7 bases are a match to TRBD1. Germline loops: CDR1 SGHRS, CDR2 YFSETQ. V lost 7 bases, J lost 6 bases, and 9 bases stayed unmatched. The CDR3 is made up of 13 amino acids. CDR3 residues: CASGQGGIAEAFF. CDR3 DNA sequence: TGCGCCAGCGGCCAGGGGGGCATCGCTGAAGCTTTCTTT.

This clonotype has a count of ten or more. The V call is TRBV12-3 or TRBV12-4, the J call TRBJ1-2; D gene ambiguous. The CDR3 sequence is 14 residues long. The V end was cut by 5 bases, the J end by 4 bases, with 14 bases between. Here the CDR3 reads CASSPSTFPYGYTF. For the CDR3, the DNA is TGTGCCAGCAGTCCGTCGACTTTCCCCTATGGCTACACCTTC.